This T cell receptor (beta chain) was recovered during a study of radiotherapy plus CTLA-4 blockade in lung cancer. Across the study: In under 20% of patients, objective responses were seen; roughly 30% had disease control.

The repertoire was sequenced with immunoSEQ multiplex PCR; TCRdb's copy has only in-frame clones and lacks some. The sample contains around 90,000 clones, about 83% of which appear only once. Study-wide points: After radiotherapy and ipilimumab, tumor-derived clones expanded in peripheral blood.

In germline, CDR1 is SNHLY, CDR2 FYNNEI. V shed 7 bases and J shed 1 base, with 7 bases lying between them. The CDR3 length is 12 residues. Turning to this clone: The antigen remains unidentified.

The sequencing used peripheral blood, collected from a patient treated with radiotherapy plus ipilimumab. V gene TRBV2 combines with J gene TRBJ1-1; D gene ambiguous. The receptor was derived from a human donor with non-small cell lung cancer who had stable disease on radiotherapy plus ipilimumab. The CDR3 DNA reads TGTGCCAGCATTGAGGGGAACACTGAAGCTTTCTTT. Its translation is CASIEGNTEAFF.